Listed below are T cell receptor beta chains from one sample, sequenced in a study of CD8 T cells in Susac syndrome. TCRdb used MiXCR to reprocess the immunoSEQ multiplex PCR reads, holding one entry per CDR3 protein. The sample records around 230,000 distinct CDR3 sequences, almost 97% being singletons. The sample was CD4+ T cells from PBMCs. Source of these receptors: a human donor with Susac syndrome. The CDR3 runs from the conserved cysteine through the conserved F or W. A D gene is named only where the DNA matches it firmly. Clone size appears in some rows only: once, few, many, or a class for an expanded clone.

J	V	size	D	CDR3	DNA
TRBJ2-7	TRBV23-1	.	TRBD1	CASSQSTGGEQYF	TGCGCCAGCAGTCAGAGCACAGGGGGCGAGCAGTACTTC
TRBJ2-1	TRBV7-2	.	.	CASSKRSGVYNEQFF	TGTGCCAGCAGCAAAAGGTCAGGGGTCTACAATGAGCAGTTCTTC
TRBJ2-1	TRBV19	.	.	CASMTLGYEQFF	TGTGCCAGTATGACCCTGGGCTATGAGCAGTTCTTC
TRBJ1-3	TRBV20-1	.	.	CSARDPSSVSGNTIYF	TGCAGTGCTAGAGATCCCTCTTCGGTCTCTGGAAACACCATATATTTT
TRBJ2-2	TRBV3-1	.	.	CASSQAVAGELFF	TGTGCCAGCAGCCAAGCGGTCGCCGGGGAGCTGTTTTTT
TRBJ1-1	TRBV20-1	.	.	CSARGHGDTEAFF	TGCAGTGCTAGGGGACATGGGGACACTGAAGCTTTCTTT
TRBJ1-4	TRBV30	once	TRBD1	CAWSPQSAGQGANEKLFF	TGTGCCTGGAGCCCCCAGTCGGCGGGACAGGGGGCTAATGAAAAACTGTTTTTT
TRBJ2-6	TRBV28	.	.	CASSLVPDGANVLTF	TGTGCCAGCAGTTTAGTGCCTGATGGGGCCAACGTCCTGACTTTC
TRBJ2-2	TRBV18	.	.	CASSPTVHTGELFF	TGTGCCAGCTCACCGACTGTACACACCGGGGAGCTGTTTTTT
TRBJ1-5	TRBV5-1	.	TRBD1	CASSPGTENQPQHF	TGCGCCAGCAGCCCTGGGACAGAAAATCAGCCCCAGCATTTT
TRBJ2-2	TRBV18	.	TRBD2	CASSKESGATGELFF	TGTGCCAGCTCAAAGGAAAGCGGGGCGACCGGGGAGCTGTTTTTT
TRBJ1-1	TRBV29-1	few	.	CSVVRRMNTEAFF	TGCAGCGTTGTTAGACGGATGAACACTGAAGCTTTCTTT
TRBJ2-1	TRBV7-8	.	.	CASSPRSPTFNEQFF	TGTGCCAGCAGCCCCCGTAGCCCAACCTTCAATGAGCAGTTCTTC
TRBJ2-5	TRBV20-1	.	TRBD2	CSARGGASGETQYF	TGCAGTGCTAGAGGTGGGGCTAGCGGGGAGACCCAGTACTTC
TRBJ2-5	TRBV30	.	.	CAWLAPQETQYF	TGTGCCTGGCTGGCACCTCAAGAGACCCAGTACTTC
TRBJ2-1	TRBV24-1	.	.	CATSAPAGGTFPGTSYNEQFF	TGTGCCACCAGTGCCCCGGCAGGGGGGACCTTCCCGGGGACTAGCTACAATGAGCAGTTCTTC
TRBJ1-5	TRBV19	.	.	CASSPLRTERSNQPQHF	TGTGCCAGTAGTCCCCTTAGAACGGAACGGAGCAATCAGCCCCAGCATTTT
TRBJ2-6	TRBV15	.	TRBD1	CATSRAHRGRITGANVLTF	TGTGCCACCTCCCGGGCACACAGGGGGCGCATTACCGGGGCCAACGTCCTGACTTTC
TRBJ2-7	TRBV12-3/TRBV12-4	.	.	CASSFPPGLGYEQYF	TGTGCCAGCAGTTTTCCGCCGGGCCTGGGATACGAGCAGTACTTC
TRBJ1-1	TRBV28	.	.	CGLGGGSTEAFF	TGTGGACTCGGGGGGGGCTCCACTGAAGCTTTCTTT
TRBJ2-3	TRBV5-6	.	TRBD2	CASSLEWTSLTDTQYF	TGTGCCAGCAGCTTGGAGTGGACTAGCCTAACAGATACGCAGTATTTT
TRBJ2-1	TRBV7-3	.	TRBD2	CASSLMGTSGDEQFF	TGTGCCAGCAGCTTAATGGGGACTAGCGGCGATGAGCAGTTCTTC
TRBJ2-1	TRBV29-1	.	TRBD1	CSVAYRGRFPGGNEQFF	TGCAGCGTGGCTTACAGGGGGCGATTCCCAGGTGGCAATGAGCAGTTCTTC
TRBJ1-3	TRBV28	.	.	CASTRGGGPSGNTIYF	TGTGCCAGCACTCGAGGGGGAGGTCCGTCTGGAAACACCATATATTTT
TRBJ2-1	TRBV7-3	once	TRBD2	CASSLTATSGREFF	TGTGCCAGCAGCCTCACCGCGACTAGCGGGAGGGAGTTCTTC
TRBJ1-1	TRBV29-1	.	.	CSVDYGRGNTEAFF	TGCAGCGTCGACTACGGCAGGGGTAACACTGAAGCTTTCTTT
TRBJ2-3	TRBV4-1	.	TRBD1	CASSHHPTGALDTQYF	TGCGCCAGCAGCCATCACCCGACAGGGGCTTTAGATACGCAGTATTTT
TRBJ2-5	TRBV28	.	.	CASSSPRGLETQYF	TGTGCCAGCAGTTCCCCGAGGGGATTGGAGACCCAGTACTTC
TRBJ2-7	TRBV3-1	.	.	CASSQDHLDEQYF	TGTGCCAGCAGCCAAGATCATCTGGACGAGCAGTACTTC
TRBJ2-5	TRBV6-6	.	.	CAFGGVPIPLRKTQYF	TGTGCCTTCGGGGGAGTGCCTATCCCCCTTCGGAAGACCCAGTACTTC
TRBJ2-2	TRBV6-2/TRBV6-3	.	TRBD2	CASSGTSGRVNTGELFF	TGTGCCAGCAGCGGAACTAGCGGGAGGGTAAACACCGGGGAGCTGTTTTTT
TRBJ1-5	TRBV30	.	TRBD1	CAWSFRGNGQPQHF	TGTGCCTGGAGTTTCAGGGGGAACGGTCAGCCCCAGCATTTT
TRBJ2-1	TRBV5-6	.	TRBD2	CASITTSGYNEQFF	TGTGCCAGCATCACGACTAGCGGGTACAATGAGCAGTTCTTC